This T cell receptor beta chain was identified in a study of cytomegalovirus exposure and HLA in healthy donors. Only in-frame clones appear in the TCRdb table, and some are missing; sequencing was by immunoSEQ multiplex PCR. The sample carries 250,000 to 400,000 clones, around 90% recorded once. CDR1 is SGHVS and CDR2 is FNYEAQ in the germline V gene. The CDR3 totals 15 residues. V was pared by 3 bases and J by 3 bases, with 13 bases between. The sequence was collected from a man younger than 40 in good health and CMV-seronegative. The source material was PBMCs. The chain is built from TRBV7-6 and TRBJ2-3; D is possibly TRBD2 (7 bases). CDR3 residues: CASSLRGGPTDTQYF. In DNA form, the CDR3 reads TGTGCCAGCAGCTTGAGGGGGGGCCCGACAGATACGCAGTATTTT.